This T cell receptor beta chain was sequenced for a study of cytomegalovirus exposure and HLA in healthy donors. Study results and caveats: Researchers reported in a later analysis that common viral pathogens appeared linked to several top clusters. Previously analyzed data showed that most TCR beta V segments were productive at a frequency of about 87% or about 30%. DRB1 showed the most TCR associations and HLA-C the fewest in a later analysis, as rates varied by HLA locus.

The CDR3 runs to 15 residues. Trimming left V 0 bases short and J 6 bases short, with 12 bases between. Per germline, CDR1 LGHNA and CDR2 YSLEER. With 60 Vbeta and 13 Jbeta primers, the PCR was carried out. Some clones are missing from TCRdb's copy, which holds only in-frame ones; the method was immunoSEQ multiplex PCR. The repertoire holds around 130,000 clones, with 75% to 85% as singletons. As for this clone: The antigen is not known.

This sequence was found in a woman in her 40s in good health and CMV-seronegative. The rearrangement links TRBV4-3 to TRBJ2-4; D perhaps matches TRBD2 (5 bases). Sequenced sample: PBMCs. The DNA for the CDR3 is TGCGCCAGCAGCCAAGATCTAATACGGGGAAACATTCAGTACTTC. It codes for CASSQDLIRGNIQYF.